The 17 T cell receptor beta chains below come from one sample, sequenced in a study of blood T cell repertoires in COVID-19. Using immunoSEQ multiplex PCR, the repertoire was profiled, and TCRdb retains in-frame clones only, with some absent. The table includes tens of thousands of clones, about 80% detected once. Sequenced sample: peripheral blood. Receptors originate from a man in his sixties with acute or convalescent COVID-19.

The V call is TRBV18, the J call TRBJ1-5; D is perhaps TRBD1 (5 bases). The V end was cut by 2 bases, the J end by 4 bases, with 18 bases between. The CDR3 is made up of 17 amino acids. Germline lookup yields CDR1 KGHSH and CDR2 LQKENI. The CDR3 here is CASSPNQGSLGNQPQHF. Here the CDR3 DNA reads TGTGCCAGCTCACCAAATCAGGGAAGCTTGGGGAATCAGCCCCAGCATTTT.

The gene calls are TRBV15 and TRBJ1-4; maybe TRBD1 (5 bases). Germline V gene data show CDR1 as LNHNV and CDR2 as YYDKDF (reference sequence). The CDR3 consists of 16 residues. The V and J ends lost 3 bases and 4 bases respectively, with 15 bases between them. The CDR3 DNA sequence: TGTGCCACCAGCAGGAATCGGGGGGAAATTAATGAAAAACTGTTTTTT. Protein: CATSRNRGEINEKLFF.

The chain joins TRBV21-1 to TRBJ2-7; the D call TRBD1 from the table was never checked on the DNA. TRBV21-1 is given as a pseudogene. CDR3 length equals 15 residues. In DNA, the CDR3 is TGTGCCAGTTACACCGGGACACCACAATTCTACGAGCAGTACTTC. As protein: CASYTGTPQFYEQYF.

This rearrangement joins TRBV29-1 to TRBJ1-1; TRBD1 aligns across 7 bases. Germline assignment: CDR1 SQVTM and CDR2 ANQGSEA. Germline trimming cut 0 bases from V and 0 bases from J; bases unmatched to any gene: 4. The CDR3 is 15 amino acids. The CDR3 nucleotides are TGCAGCGTTGAAGACAGGGGGACTTTGAACACTGAAGCTTTCTTT. Protein product: CSVEDRGTLNTEAFF.

This chain joins TRBV7-2 and TRBJ2-5; 10 bases match TRBD2. The ends lost 1 base at V and 4 bases at J; junction bases unmatched: 3. Germline V gives CDR1 SGHTA, CDR2 FQGNSA. CDR3 length: 15 residues. CDR3 sequence: CASSLGTSGRETQYF. In nucleotides, the CDR3 is TGTGCCAGCAGCTTAGGGACTAGCGGACGAGAGACCCAGTACTTC.

V usage is TRBV5-1 and J usage is TRBJ1-4; D not resolved. CDR3 length: 16 residues. V was trimmed by 1 base and J by 3 bases, leaving 13 bases between them. Germline V gene lookup returns CDR1 SGHRS and CDR2 YFSETQ. CDR3 DNA: TGCGCCAGCAGCTTGACGTTGCTTCAGGCTAATGAAAAACTGTTTTTT. This translates into CASSLTLLQANEKLFF.

J is TRBJ1-6 and V is TRBV5-1; 8 bases are a match to TRBD1. The germline CDR1 and CDR2 sequences are SGHRS and YFSETQ. J gave up 3 bases and V 2 bases, and 1 base lay outside the gene matches. This CDR3 has 15 residues. The CDR3 loop reads CASSLQGDYNSPLHF. CDR3 sequence (DNA): TGCGCCAGCAGCTTACAGGGGGACTATAATTCACCCCTCCACTTT.

This clone was recorded a few times. The gene calls are TRBV5-1 and TRBJ1-6; weak D call: TRBD1 (6 bases). Trimming left V 0 bases short and J 7 bases short, with 14 bases between. CDR3 length equals 16 residues. Germline loops: CDR1 SGHRS, CDR2 YFSETQ. The DNA of the CDR3 is TGCGCCAGCAGCTTGGTGGGGGGGCTAAGGAATTCACCCCTCCACTTT. Its translation: CASSLVGGLRNSPLHF.

This chain uses TRBV5-5 with TRBJ1-5; D remains ambiguous. Trimming shortened V by 4 bases and J by 1 base, and 12 bases separated the two germline ends. The V gene's germline CDR1 is SGHKS and CDR2 YYEKEE (reference sequence). The CDR3 has 15 residues. The CDR3 loop is CASSPEGGSNQPQHF. In DNA, the CDR3 is TGTGCCAGCAGCCCGGAGGGCGGGAGCAATCAGCCCCAGCATTTT.

The V and J genes are TRBV2 and TRBJ1-6; no clear D. With 8 bases removed from V and 9 bases from J, the gap between germline ends came to 11 bases. This CDR3 has 12 amino acids. CDR1 and CDR2 (germline): SNHLY, FYNNEI. The CDR3 nucleotides read TGTGCCAGCTCTGCGCCCTTTTCACCCCTCCACTTT. Amino acid sequence: CASSAPFSPLHF.

The chain links TRBV5-8 to TRBJ2-6; 7 nucleotides line up with TRBD2. Germline values: CDR1 SGHTS, CDR2 YDEGEE. This CDR3 comprises 17 residues. V was clipped by 0 bases and J by 0 bases; unmatched bases: 3. The CDR3 DNA is TGTGCCAGCAGCTTGGCTCGGACTAGCTCTGGGGCCAACGTCCTGACTTTC. Its translation is CASSLARTSSGANVLTF. Looking up the rest from reference TRBV5-8 and TRBJ2-6 gives the full variable domain: EAGVTQSPTHLIKTRGQQATLRCSPISGHTSVYWYQQALGLGLQFLLWYDEGEERNRGNFPPRFSGRQFPNYSSELNVNALELEDSALYLCASSLARTSSGANVLTFGAGSRLTVL.

The J gene is TRBJ2-1, the V gene TRBV7-3; 9 positions agree with TRBD1. The CDR3 length is 13 residues. V gave up 4 bases and J gave up 7 bases; unmatched junction bases: 2. Per the germline V gene, CDR1 is SGHTA and CDR2 is FQGTGA. This CDR3 reads CASSSDRGNEQFF. Here the CDR3 DNA reads TGTGCCAGCAGCTCCGACAGGGGGAATGAGCAGTTCTTC.

This rearrangement joins TRBV19 to TRBJ1-3; 7 bases align to TRBD1. The CDR3 extends over 14 amino acids. V was clipped by 7 bases and J by 0 bases; unmatched bases: 3. Per the germline V gene, CDR1 is LNHDA and CDR2 is SQIVND (reference sequence). CDR3 coding DNA: TGTGCCAGTAATGACAGGGACTCTGGAAACACCATATATTTT. Protein sequence: CASNDRDSGNTIYF. Full variable domain (missing parts from reference TRBV19 and TRBJ1-3): DGGITQSPKYLFRKEGQNVTLSCEQNLNHDAMYWYRQDPGQGLRLIYYSQIVNDFQKGDIAEGYSVSREKKESFPLTVTSAQKNPTAFYLCASNDRDSGNTIYFGEGSWLTVV.

CDR3: CASSQGAGQFNEKLFF. CDR3 in DNA: TGTGCCAGCAGCCAAGGGGCGGGACAGTTTAATGAAAAACTGTTTTTT. The chain links TRBV14 to TRBJ1-4; 7 bases line up with TRBD1. CDR1 and CDR2 from the germline V gene are SGHDN and FVKESK. Germline trimming cut 1 base from V and 4 bases from J; bases unmatched to any gene: 6. The CDR3 is 16 residues long.

This clone appeared a few times. This chain links TRBV27 with TRBJ1-5, with a tentative D call TRBD1 (5 bases). This CDR3 region has 18 residues. Trimming took off 3 bases at V and 0 bases at J, with 18 bases between the two ends. Germline V gene sequence: CDR1 MNHEY, CDR2 SMNVEV (reference sequence). CDR3 coding DNA: TGTGCCAGCAGTTTGTCGACAGTAGGACCCTATAGCAATCAGCCCCAGCATTTT. Translated, it gives CASSLSTVGPYSNQPQHF.

This clone was found once. The gene calls are TRBV13 and TRBJ2-3, with TRBD2 matching 9 bases. Losses at the gene ends were 3 bases for V and 3 bases for J; bases not matched to a gene: 7. The CDR3 has 16 amino acids. CDR1 and CDR2 (germline): PRHDT, FYEKMQ (reference sequence). In nucleotides, the CDR3 is TGTGCCAGCAGCTTCCAACCGGGACTAGCAACAGATACGCAGTATTTT. Residues: CASSFQPGLATDTQYF.

The chain joins TRBV18 to TRBJ2-3; 9 positions agree with TRBD2. Germline assignment: CDR1 KGHSH and CDR2 LQKENI. The CDR3 is 15 amino acids. V lost 1 base, J lost 9 bases, and 8 bases stayed unmatched. The CDR3 DNA sequence: TGTGCCAGCTCACCACAAGGCGGGGGGGCCGGGACGCAGTATTTT. Protein sequence: CASSPQGGGAGTQYF.